Below are 6 T cell receptor beta chains sequenced from a single sample in a study of blood T cells in healthy people across ages. Alongside a J-beta primer mix, a sample-barcoded 5' primer served in a second PCR lasting roughly 6 to 12 cycles. TCRdb re-called the 5' RACE reads through MiXCR, storing one row per CDR3 protein. The table has 800,000 to 1,000,000 distinct CDR3 sequences, 45% to 50% seen once. The source material was blood. These receptors were collected from a man aged 30-40 years in good health.

The V and J genes are TRBV18 and TRBJ2-7; D is unresolved. This CDR3 has 12 amino acids. Trimming cost V 4 bases and J 3 bases, with 7 bases left between them. Germline CDR1 is KGHSH and CDR2 is LQKENI. The CDR3: CASSLEHYEQYF. CDR3 bases: TGTGCCAGCTCACTAGAACACTACGAGCAGTACTTC.

This sequence joins TRBV9 and TRBJ2-1; TRBD2 is a possible D gene (7 bases). This CDR3 has 15 amino acids. With 0 bases removed from V and 6 bases from J, the gap between germline ends came to 13 bases. In germline, CDR1 is SGDLS, CDR2 YYNGEE. CDR3 in DNA: TGTGCCAGCAGCGTAGAGGGGGGGGCCGGCAATGAGCAGTTCTTC. Translation gives CASSVEGGAGNEQFF.

The chain employs TRBV3-1 and TRBJ1-5; the D is unclear. Trimming took off 3 bases at V and 4 bases at J, with 13 bases between the two ends. Germline loops: CDR1 LGHDT, CDR2 YNNKEL (reference sequence). The CDR3 is made up of 15 amino acids. CDR3 sequence: CASSHSGIFNQPQHF. The CDR3 bases are TGTGCCAGCAGCCATTCTGGGATTTTTAATCAGCCCCAGCATTTT. Full variable domain (outside the CDR3, taken from reference TRBV3-1 and TRBJ1-5): DTAVSQTPKYLVTQMGNDKSIKCEQNLGHDTMYWYKQDSKKFLKIMFSYNNKELIINETVPNRFSPKSPDKAHLNLHINSLELGDSAVYFCASSHSGIFNQPQHFGDGTRLSIL.

The chain couples TRBV3-1 to TRBJ1-2; 10 bases line up with TRBD1. CDR1 is LGHDT and CDR2 is YNNKEL in the germline V gene (reference sequence). Trimming removed 3 bases from V and 5 bases from J; junction bases left unmatched: 9. CDR3 length equals 16 residues. The CDR3 DNA reads as TGTGCCAGCAGCCAGTATCGGGACAGGGGATCATATGGCTACACCTTC. Amino acid sequence: CASSQYRDRGSYGYTF.

The chain employs TRBV4-3 and TRBJ1-4; D uncertain. CDR1 and CDR2 (germline): LGHNA, YSLEER. CDR3 length: 17 residues. V lost 0 bases and J 0 bases, leaving 11 bases between the germline ends. The CDR3 bases are TGCGCCAGCAGCCAAGACACGGTCGGCGCAACTAATGAAAAACTGTTTTTT. Protein product: CASSQDTVGATNEKLFF.

This rearrangement joins TRBV2 to TRBJ1-5, with 8 bases identical to TRBD1. With V trimmed by 0 bases and J by 10 bases, 11 bases remained unmatched. CDR1 SNHLY and CDR2 FYNNEI come from the germline V gene. The CDR3 runs 16 residues. CDR3 nucleotides: TGTGCCAGCAGTGAAGCTGGTAACAGGGGGTCCGGTCCCCAGCATTTT. Protein product: CASSEAGNRGSGPQHF.